This T cell receptor (beta chain) stems from a study of cytomegalovirus exposure and HLA in healthy donors. On the study more broadly: Prior work identified under 130 million unique TCR beta sequences in some 180 million T cells.

The PCR contained 60 Vbeta and 13 Jbeta primers. Here immunoSEQ multiplex PCR was the method, and the copy in TCRdb shows in-frame clones only, minus some. Of 150,000 to 200,000 clones listed, about three quarters were seen once; the top ten hold approximately 0.99%. Samples came from healthy bone marrow donors. Nominal health characterized the donors when sampled, though unrecorded immune exposures were likely. Sequencing input: PBMCs. The receptor was isolated from a woman aged 35 to 49 in good health and CMV-seronegative.

The CDR3 nucleotides are TGTGCCTGGAGTGCTGGACAGTGGGGTTATGGCTACACCTTC. It specifies CAWSAGQWGYGYTF. The chain has TRBV30 and TRBJ1-2, with a weak D call TRBD1 (6 bases). The germline CDR1 and CDR2 sequences are GTSNPN and SVGIG (reference sequence). Trimming shortened V by 1 base and J by 5 bases, and 14 bases separated the two germline ends. There are 14 residues in the CDR3.